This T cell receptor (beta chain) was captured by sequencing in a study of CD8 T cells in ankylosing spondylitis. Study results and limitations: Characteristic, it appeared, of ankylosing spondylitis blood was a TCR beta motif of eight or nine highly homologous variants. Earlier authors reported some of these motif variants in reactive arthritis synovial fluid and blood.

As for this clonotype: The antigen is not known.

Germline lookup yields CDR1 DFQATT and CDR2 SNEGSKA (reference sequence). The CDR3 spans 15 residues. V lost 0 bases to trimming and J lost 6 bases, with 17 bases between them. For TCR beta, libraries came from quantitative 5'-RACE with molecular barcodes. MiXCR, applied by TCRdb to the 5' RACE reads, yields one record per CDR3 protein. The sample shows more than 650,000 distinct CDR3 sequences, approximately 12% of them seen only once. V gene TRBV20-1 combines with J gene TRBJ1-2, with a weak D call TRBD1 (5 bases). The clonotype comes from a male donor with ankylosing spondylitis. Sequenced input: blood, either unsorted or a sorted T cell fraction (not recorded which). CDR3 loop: CSARERAGFFDGYTF. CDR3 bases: TGCAGTGCTAGAGAAAGGGCAGGGTTCTTCGATGGCTACACCTTC.